A single sample is the source of the 17 T cell receptor beta chains below, sequenced in a study of blood T cells in healthy people across ages (dated by TCRdb to the mid-2010s). Libraries were constructed by 5' RACE. The reads were generated on an Illumina HiSeq 2500. A second about 7 to 12 cycle PCR used a sample-barcoded 5' primer and a J-beta primer mix. TCRdb reprocessing: public reads trimmed at Q25 with fastp, clones called with MiXCR, in-frame beta chains kept. A single entry per CDR3 protein holds the most common genes and DNA from its merged rows. The sample records 700,000 or so distinct CDR3 sequences, approximately 21% of which are singletons. Roughly 22% of the sample comes from the top ten. The source material was blood. These receptors came from a man between 65 and 79 years old in good health.

This clonotype was seen only a few times. The V gene is TRBV4-2, the J gene TRBJ1-1; possible D gene TRBD1, 5 bases. Trimming took 0 bases from V and 5 from J, leaving 13 bases between them. Germline V lookup: CDR1 LGHNA, CDR2 YNFKEQ. The CDR3 totals 15 residues. For the CDR3, the DNA is TGTGCCAGCAGCCAAGATCCAGGGATGGGTACTGAAGCTTTCTTT. It yields the protein CASSQDPGMGTEAFF.

This clonotype has a count of ten or more. The chain has TRBV12-3 or TRBV12-4 and TRBJ2-1; 9 bases are a match to TRBD2. CDR3 length equals 15 residues. J was trimmed by 10 bases and V by 2 bases; bases with no gene match: 9. The CDR3 region is CASSLFSGRLREQFF. The CDR3 bases are TGTGCCAGCAGTTTATTTAGCGGGAGACTCCGGGAGCAGTTCTTC.

This clonotype has a handful of counts. This chain links TRBV5-1 with TRBJ1-5; tentatively, D is TRBD1 (5 bases). The CDR3 loop spans 15 amino acids. Germline lookup yields CDR1 SGHRS and CDR2 YFSETQ. V dropped 0 bases and J dropped 3 bases, with 10 bases sitting between them. The CDR3 here is CASSLAGEDNQPQHF. For the CDR3, the DNA is TGCGCCAGCAGCTTGGCGGGGGAGGACAATCAGCCCCAGCATTTT.

J is TRBJ1-1 and V is TRBV7-9; unclear D gene. This CDR3 has 11 residues. Trimming took off 2 bases at V and 7 bases at J, with 5 bases between the two ends. Germline V lookup: CDR1 SEHNR, CDR2 FQNEAQ (reference sequence). This CDR3 reads CASSLLLEAFF. For the CDR3, the DNA is TGTGCCAGCAGCTTACTTCTTGAAGCTTTCTTT.

A remark on this clonotype: This may be a read error, as it is one base from a much larger clone. The chain uses TRBV11-2 and TRBJ2-5; 7 nucleotides agree with TRBD1. The CDR3 is 12 residues long. Germline V gives CDR1 SGHAT, CDR2 FQNNGV. This chain's CDR3 is CASSTDRRQNSF. The CDR3 nucleotides read TGTGCCAGCAGCACGGACAGGAGACAAAACTCCTTC.

This clonotype has just a few counts. The V call is TRBV20-1, the J call TRBJ2-5; D might be TRBD1 or TRBD2, each matching 5 bases. CDR1 and CDR2 from the germline V gene are DFQATT and SNEGSKA (reference sequence). Trimming cost V 6 bases and J 4 bases, with 18 bases left between them. The CDR3 is 14 residues long. The CDR3 is CSAIGTIRLETQYF. DNA of the CDR3: TGCAGTGCCATTGGGACGATACGCCTAGAGACCCAGTACTTC.

On this clonotype itself: The junction shows a germline mismatch at one end, possibly a read error. The rearrangement joins TRBV9 to TRBJ2-4; 8 positions match TRBD2. Germline V CDR1 and CDR2: SGDLS, YYNGEE. The CDR3 covers 14 residues. For the CDR3, the DNA is TGTGCCAGTAGCGTCCGGCTAGCGGGAAACATTCAGTACTTC. This codes for CASSVRLAGNIQYF.

The chain combines TRBV7-9 with TRBJ1-4, with a possible D match to TRBD1 (6 bases). Germline CDR1 and CDR2: SEHNR and FQNEAQ (reference sequence). V was cut by 4 bases and J by 7 bases, with 10 bases left in between. The CDR3 is 13 residues long. CDR3 in DNA: TGTGCCAGCAGCTGGGGGGCGATTGAAAAACTGTTTTTT. It yields the protein CASSWGAIEKLFF.

This rearrangement joins TRBV5-1 to TRBJ1-4; D gene unclear. CDR1 SGHRS and CDR2 YFSETQ come from the germline V gene. The ends were cut back, 4 bases at V and 8 bases at J, with 12 bases in the middle. The length of the CDR3 is 13 residues. The chain's CDR3 is CASSLLTREKLFF. In nucleotides, the CDR3 is TGCGCCAGCAGCCTCCTGACAAGGGAAAAACTGTTTTTT.

The chain couples TRBV5-1 to TRBJ2-7, with D possibly being TRBD1 or TRBD2 (5 bases each). V was shortened by 2 bases and J by 6 bases, with 18 bases between the two germline ends. Germline V gene data show CDR1 as SGHRS and CDR2 as YFSETQ. The CDR3 contains 15 residues. CDR3 sequence reads: CASSFQPTEDSEQYF. The CDR3 DNA reads as TGCGCCAGCAGCTTCCAACCGACAGAGGACTCCGAGCAGTACTTC.

This clonotype was observed a few times. The chain recombines TRBV6-1 with TRBJ2-5; D is uncertain. This CDR3 comprises 14 residues. Germline values: CDR1 MNHNS, CDR2 SASEGT. Trimming cost V 4 bases and J 1 base, with 10 bases left between them. This chain's CDR3 is CASSVNSFQETQYF. For the CDR3, the DNA is TGTGCCAGCAGTGTTAACAGCTTCCAAGAGACCCAGTACTTC.

This clonotype was seen only a few times. CDR3 region: CASSYDGTGGRLGYTF. CDR3 in DNA: TGTGCCAGCAGTTACGATGGGACAGGGGGCCGACTTGGCTACACCTTC. The V and J genes are TRBV6-5 and TRBJ1-2, with 12 bases lining up with TRBD1. Trimming took 2 bases from V and 7 from J; bases not matched to a gene: 8. The CDR3 is 16 residues long. Germline loops: CDR1 MNHEY, CDR2 SVGAGI.

The CDR3 here is CASSPQDAQETQYF. The CDR3 coding sequence is TGTGCCAGCAGCCCCCAAGACGCCCAAGAGACCCAGTACTTC. This chain connects TRBV7-9 to TRBJ2-5; D remains ambiguous. Looked up from germline, CDR1 is SEHNR and CDR2 is FQNEAQ (reference sequence). Trimming removed 5 bases at V and 1 base at J, with 11 bases between. The CDR3 is made up of 14 amino acids.

The CDR3 loop reads CASTQGANYGYTF. In DNA, the CDR3 is TGTGCCAGCACGCAGGGGGCTAACTATGGCTACACCTTC. V is TRBV6-1 and J is TRBJ1-2; 7 nucleotides align to TRBD1. Germline V CDR1 and CDR2: MNHNS, SASEGT. The CDR3 loop spans 13 amino acids. V was clipped by 7 bases and J by 0 bases; unmatched bases: 2.

This clonotype was seen a few times. The chain recombines TRBV28 with TRBJ1-2; TRBD1 matches 9 bases. CDR3 length: 12 residues. V was clipped by 7 bases and J by 8 bases; unmatched bases: 5. From germline, CDR1 is MDHEN and CDR2 SYDVKM. CDR3 sequence: CASTRQGVGYTF. DNA for the CDR3: TGTGCCAGCACCCGACAGGGGGTAGGCTACACCTTC.

This clonotype has only a few counts. The J gene is TRBJ2-3, the V gene TRBV20-1, with TRBD2 identical over 13 bases. The V gene end was trimmed by 6 bases and the J gene end by 2 bases; junction bases not matched to a gene: 5. Germline values: CDR1 DFQATT, CDR2 SNEGSKA (reference sequence). This CDR3 has 15 amino acids. The CDR3 sequence is CSARTSGGLTDTQYF. CDR3 nucleotides: TGCAGTGCCAGGACTAGCGGGGGCCTCACAGATACGCAGTATTTT.

This chain links TRBV29-1 with TRBJ1-3; D remains ambiguous. The CDR3 extends over 12 amino acids. Germline CDR1 and CDR2: SQVTM and ANQGSEA. V lost 4 bases to trimming and J lost 4 bases, with 8 bases between them. CDR3: CSVVGSGNTIYF. In DNA, the CDR3 is TGCAGCGTTGTGGGTTCCGGAAACACCATATATTTT.